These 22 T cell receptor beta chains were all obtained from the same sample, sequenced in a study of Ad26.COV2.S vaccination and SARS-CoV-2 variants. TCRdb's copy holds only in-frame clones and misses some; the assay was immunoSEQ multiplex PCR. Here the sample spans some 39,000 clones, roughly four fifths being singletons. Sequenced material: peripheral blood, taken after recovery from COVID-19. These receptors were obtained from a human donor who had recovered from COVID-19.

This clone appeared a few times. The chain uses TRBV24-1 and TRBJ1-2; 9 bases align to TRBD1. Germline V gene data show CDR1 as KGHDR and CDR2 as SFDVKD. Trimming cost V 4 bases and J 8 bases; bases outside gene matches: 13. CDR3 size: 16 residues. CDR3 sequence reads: CATSDHIIGTGHGYTF. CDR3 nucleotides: TGTGCCACCAGTGACCACATCATAGGGACAGGGCACGGCTACACCTTC.

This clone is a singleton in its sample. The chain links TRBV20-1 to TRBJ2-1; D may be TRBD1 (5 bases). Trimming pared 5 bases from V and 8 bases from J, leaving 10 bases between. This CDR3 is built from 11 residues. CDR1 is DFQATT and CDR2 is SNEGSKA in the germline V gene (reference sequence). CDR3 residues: CSAYDSHEQFF. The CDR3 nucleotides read TGCAGTGCTTACGACAGCCATGAGCAGTTCTTC.

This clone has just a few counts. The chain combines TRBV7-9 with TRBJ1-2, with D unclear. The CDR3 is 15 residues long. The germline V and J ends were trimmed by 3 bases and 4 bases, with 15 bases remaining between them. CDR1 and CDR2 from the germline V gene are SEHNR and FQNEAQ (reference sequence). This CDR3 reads CASSFGASDSYGYTF. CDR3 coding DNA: TGTGCCAGCAGCTTTGGAGCATCAGACTCCTATGGCTACACCTTC.

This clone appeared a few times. In DNA form, the CDR3 reads TGTGCCAGCAGTTTATATGGGGGGGCCCATGGCTACACCTTC. Its protein product is CASSLYGGAHGYTF. The V and J genes are TRBV28 and TRBJ1-2, with a weak D call TRBD1 (6 bases). The CDR3 extends over 14 amino acids. V was trimmed by 1 base and J by 6 bases, leaving 12 bases between them. Germline assignment: CDR1 MDHEN and CDR2 SYDVKM.

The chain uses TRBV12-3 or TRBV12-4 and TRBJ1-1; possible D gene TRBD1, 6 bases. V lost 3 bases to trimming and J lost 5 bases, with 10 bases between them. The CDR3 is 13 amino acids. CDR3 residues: CASSFKGETEAFF. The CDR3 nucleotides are TGTGCCAGCAGTTTTAAGGGGGAAACTGAAGCTTTCTTT.

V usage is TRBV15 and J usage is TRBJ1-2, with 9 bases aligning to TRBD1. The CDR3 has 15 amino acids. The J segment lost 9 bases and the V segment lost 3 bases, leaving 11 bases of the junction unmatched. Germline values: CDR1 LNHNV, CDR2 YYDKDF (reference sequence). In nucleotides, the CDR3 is TGTGCCACCAGCAGGGATGCCGGGACAGGGTTCCGCTACACCTTC. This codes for CATSRDAGTGFRYTF.

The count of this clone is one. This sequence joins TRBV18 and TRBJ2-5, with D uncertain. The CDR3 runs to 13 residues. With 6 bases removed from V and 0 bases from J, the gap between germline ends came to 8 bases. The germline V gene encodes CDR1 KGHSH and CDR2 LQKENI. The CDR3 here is CASSNINQETQYF. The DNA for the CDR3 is TGTGCCAGCTCCAATATCAACCAAGAGACCCAGTACTTC.

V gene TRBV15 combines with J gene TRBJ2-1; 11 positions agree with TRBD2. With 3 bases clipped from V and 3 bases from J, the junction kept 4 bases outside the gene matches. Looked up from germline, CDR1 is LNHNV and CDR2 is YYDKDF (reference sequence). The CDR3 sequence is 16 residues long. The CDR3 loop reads CATSRIAGGLYNEQFF. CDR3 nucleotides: TGTGCCACCAGCAGGATAGCGGGAGGGCTCTACAATGAGCAGTTCTTC.

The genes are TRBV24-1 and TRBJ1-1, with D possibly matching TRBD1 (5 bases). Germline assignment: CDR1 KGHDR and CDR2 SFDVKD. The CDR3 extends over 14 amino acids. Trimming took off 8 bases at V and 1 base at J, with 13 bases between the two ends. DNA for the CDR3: TGTGCCACCAAGGGGACGGACCAGAACACTGAAGCTTTCTTT. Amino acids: CATKGTDQNTEAFF.

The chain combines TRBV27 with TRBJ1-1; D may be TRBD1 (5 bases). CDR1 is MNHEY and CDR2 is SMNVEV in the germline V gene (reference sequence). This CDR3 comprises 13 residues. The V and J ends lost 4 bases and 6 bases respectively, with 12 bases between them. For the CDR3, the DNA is TGTGCCAGCAGTTGGGGGGGACTTGCTGAAGCTTTCTTT. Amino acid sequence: CASSWGGLAEAFF.

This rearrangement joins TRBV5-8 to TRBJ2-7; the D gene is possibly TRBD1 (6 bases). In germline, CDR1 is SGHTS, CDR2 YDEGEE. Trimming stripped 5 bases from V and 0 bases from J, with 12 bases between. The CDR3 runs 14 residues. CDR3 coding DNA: TGTGCCAGCAGGTTCCGGACAGCCTCCTACGAGCAGTACTTC. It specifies CASRFRTASYEQYF.

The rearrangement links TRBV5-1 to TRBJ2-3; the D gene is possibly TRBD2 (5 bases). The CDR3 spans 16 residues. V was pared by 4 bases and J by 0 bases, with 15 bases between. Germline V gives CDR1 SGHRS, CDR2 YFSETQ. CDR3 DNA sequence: TGCGCCAGCAGCCGGGAAGGTCGGGCTAGCACAGATACGCAGTATTTT. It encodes CASSREGRASTDTQYF.

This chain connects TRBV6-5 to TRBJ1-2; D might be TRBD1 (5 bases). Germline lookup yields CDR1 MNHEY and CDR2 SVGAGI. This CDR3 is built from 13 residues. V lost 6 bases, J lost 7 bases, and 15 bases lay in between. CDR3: CASSEGRSVGYTF. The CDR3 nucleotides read TGTGCCAGCAGCGAGGGACGGTCGGTTGGCTACACCTTC.

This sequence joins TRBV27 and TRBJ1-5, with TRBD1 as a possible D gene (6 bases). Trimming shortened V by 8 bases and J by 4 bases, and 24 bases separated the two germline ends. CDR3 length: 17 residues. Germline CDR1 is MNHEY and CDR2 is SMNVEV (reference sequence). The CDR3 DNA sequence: TGTGCCAGCCGGTCGGAAGGAGGGGGTCGGAGGAATCAGCCCCAGCATTTT. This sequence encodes CASRSEGGGRRNQPQHF.

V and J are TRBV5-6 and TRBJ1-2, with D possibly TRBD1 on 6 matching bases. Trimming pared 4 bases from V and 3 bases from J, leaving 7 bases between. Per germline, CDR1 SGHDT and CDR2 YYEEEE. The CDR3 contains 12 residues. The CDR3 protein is CASSRTDYGYTF. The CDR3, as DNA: TGTGCCAGCAGCCGGACAGACTATGGCTACACCTTC.

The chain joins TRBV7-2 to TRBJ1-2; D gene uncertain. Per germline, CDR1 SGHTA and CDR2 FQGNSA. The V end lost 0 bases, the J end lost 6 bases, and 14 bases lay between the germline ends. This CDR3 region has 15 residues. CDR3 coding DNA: TGTGCCAGCAGCTTAGCGGCGGGTCCAAGGGATGGCTACACCTTC. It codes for CASSLAAGPRDGYTF. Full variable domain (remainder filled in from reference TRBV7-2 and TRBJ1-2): GAGVSQSPSNKVTEKGKDVELRCDPISGHTALYWYRQSLGQGLEFLIYFQGNSAPDKSGLPSDRFSAERTGGSVSTLTIQRTQQEDSAVYLCASSLAAGPRDGYTFGSGTRLTVV.

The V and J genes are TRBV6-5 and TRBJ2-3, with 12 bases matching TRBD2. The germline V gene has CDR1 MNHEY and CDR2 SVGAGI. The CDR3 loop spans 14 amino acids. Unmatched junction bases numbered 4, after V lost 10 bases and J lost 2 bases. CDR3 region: CAIGLAGTTDTQYF. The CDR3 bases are TGTGCCATCGGACTAGCGGGAACCACAGATACGCAGTATTTT.

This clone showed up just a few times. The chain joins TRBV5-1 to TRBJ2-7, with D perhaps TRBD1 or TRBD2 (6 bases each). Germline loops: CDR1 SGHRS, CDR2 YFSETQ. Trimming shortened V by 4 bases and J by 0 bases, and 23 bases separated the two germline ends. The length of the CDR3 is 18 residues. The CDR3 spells CASSLGHNREAGSYEQYF. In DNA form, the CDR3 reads TGCGCCAGCAGCCTGGGACATAACAGGGAAGCGGGCTCCTACGAGCAGTACTTC.

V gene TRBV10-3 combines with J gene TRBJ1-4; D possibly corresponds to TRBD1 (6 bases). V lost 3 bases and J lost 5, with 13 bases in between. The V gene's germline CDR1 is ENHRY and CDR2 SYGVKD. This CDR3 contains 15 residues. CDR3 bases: TGTGCCATCAGTGACCACAGGGAGGGGAATGAAAAACTGTTTTTT. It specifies CAISDHREGNEKLFF.

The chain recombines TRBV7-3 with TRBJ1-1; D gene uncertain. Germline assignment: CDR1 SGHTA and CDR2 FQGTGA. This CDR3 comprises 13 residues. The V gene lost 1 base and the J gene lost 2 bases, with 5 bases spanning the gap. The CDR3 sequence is CASSLMLNTEAFF. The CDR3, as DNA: TGTGCCAGCAGCTTAATGTTAAACACTGAAGCTTTCTTT.

The CDR3 nucleotides are TGTGCCATCAGCTTACTAGCGGGAGGGCCGGACACCGGGGAGCTGTTTTTT. Its protein is CAISLLAGGPDTGELFF. The genes are TRBV10-3 and TRBJ2-2; 13 nucleotides match TRBD2. In germline, CDR1 is ENHRY, CDR2 SYGVKD. V dropped 6 bases and J dropped 3; count of bases not matched to a gene: 7. The CDR3 runs 17 residues.

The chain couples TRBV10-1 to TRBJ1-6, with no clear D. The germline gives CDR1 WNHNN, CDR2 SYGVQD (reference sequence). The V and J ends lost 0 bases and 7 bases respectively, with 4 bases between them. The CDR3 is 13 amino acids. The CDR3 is CASSESRNSPLHF. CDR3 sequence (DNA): TGCGCCAGCAGTGAGTCAAGGAATTCACCCCTCCACTTT.